The 7 T cell receptor beta chains below come from one sample, sequenced in a study of T cell changes during pregnancy in multiple sclerosis. This table comes from immunoSEQ multiplex PCR, and its TCRdb copy is limited to in-frame clones, with some not included. The top ten hold over 0.95% of the sample, which has 30,000 to 45,000 clones, 90% to 95% seen once. This sample comprised peripheral blood, obtained before pregnancy. These receptors were collected from a female donor with multiple sclerosis, enrolled in a pregnancy study.

CDR3 DNA: TGTGCCAGCAGCCAAGACGAGACTGGAAACACCATATATTTT. It encodes CASSQDETGNTIYF. The gene calls are TRBV14 and TRBJ1-3; D is ambiguous. V shed 0 bases and J shed 2 bases, with 5 bases lying between them. The CDR3 consists of 14 residues. Germline V gene lookup returns CDR1 SGHDN and CDR2 FVKESK.

The rearrangement joins TRBV5-4 to TRBJ2-3; D may be TRBD1 (6 bases). The V end lost 0 bases, the J end lost 2 bases, and 10 bases lay between the germline ends. This CDR3 comprises 15 residues. Germline values: CDR1 SGHNT, CDR2 YYREEE (reference sequence). In DNA, the CDR3 is TGTGCCAGCAGCTTGGGCGCAGGGGACACAGATACGCAGTATTTT. Its protein is CASSLGAGDTDTQYF.

This clone was detected only once. The J gene is TRBJ2-3, the V gene TRBV30; perhaps TRBD1 as D (6 bases). V gave up 5 bases and J gave up 0 bases, with 6 bases separating them. Germline assignment: CDR1 GTSNPN and CDR2 SVGIG (reference sequence). The CDR3 totals 12 residues. The CDR3 DNA sequence: TGTGCCTGGGGGGGCAGCACAGATACGCAGTATTTT. Translating it yields CAWGGSTDTQYF.

This clone occurred a few times. The chain employs TRBV1 and TRBJ2-5; TRBD2, the D gene given by the table, was not confirmed from the DNA. TRBV1 is a listed pseudogene. The length of the CDR3 is 13 residues. CDR3: CTSSRGGEETQYF. The DNA for the CDR3 is TGCACCAGCAGCCGAGGCGGTGAAGAGACCCAGTACTTC.

The chain combines TRBV2 with TRBJ1-1; tentative D call: TRBD1 (5 bases). Trimming pared 3 bases from V and 5 bases from J, leaving 10 bases between. CDR1 SNHLY and CDR2 FYNNEI come from the germline V gene. This CDR3 contains 13 residues. CDR3 residues: CASSEREGTEAFF. The CDR3 DNA reads as TGTGCCAGCAGTGAGAGGGAGGGGACTGAAGCTTTCTTT.

About this clone itself: No DNA is shown, since the ends of the CDR3 on it are uncertain; the CDR3 is the one TCRdb lists. The chain links TRBV30 to TRBJ2-7; the DNA was not compared with TRBD2, the D call given in the table. Germline V gene sequence: CDR1 GTSNPN, CDR2 SVGIG (reference sequence). The CDR3 spans 10 residues, counting both ends. The CDR3 loop is CAWGGGSQYF.

The chain combines TRBV28 with TRBJ1-1; D is possibly TRBD1 (5 bases). The CDR3 has 15 residues. The germline V and J ends were trimmed by 3 bases and 2 bases, with 13 bases remaining between them. In germline, CDR1 is MDHEN, CDR2 SYDVKM. CDR3 in amino acids: CASSLNRPLNTEAFF. CDR3 in DNA: TGTGCCAGCAGTTTGAACAGGCCCCTTAACACTGAAGCTTTCTTT.